The sequence of this T cell receptor beta chain was determined in a study of low-dose radiotherapy and immunotherapy resistance in tumors. Study background: The schedule for Cohort 2 used 1 Gy per fraction every two weeks, which added up to 13 Gy over 26 weeks. Cyclophosphamide infusions of 200 mg/m2 came every two weeks, one day before radiation-immunotherapy. Every six weeks patients received intravenous ipilimumab 1 mg/kg, and every two weeks they received intravenous nivolumab 240 mg.

Treatment of the donors consisted of nivolumab and ipilimumab (plus aspirin, low-dose cyclophosphamide and low-dose radiotherapy). With TRAV- and TRBV-specific primers, first-strand cDNA was made, covering the alpha and beta chains. TCRs underwent approximately 20 PCR cycles of amplification with a constant-region primer and V-primer adapter. TCRdb reprocessed the reads with MiXCR, giving one entry per CDR3 protein. Of 15,000 to 20,000 distinct CDR3 sequences listed, about two thirds are singletons. This clonotype was seen more than once but under ten times. CDR3 length: 19 amino acids. The source is a human donor with advanced metastatic prostate, ovarian, gallbladder or colorectal cancer (not recorded which). This table probably holds off-target reads from a library built for another chain. This chain joins TRBV12-2 and TRBJ2-7; the table's D call of TRBD1 was not tested on the DNA. TRBV12-2 is labeled a pseudogene. The CDR3 is CASRLGRSGQGPRCYEQYF. The CDR3 DNA reads as TGTGCAAGTCGCTTAGGTCGTTCCGGACAGGGGCCTCGTTGCTACGAGCAGTACTTC.